The rows below give T cell receptor beta chains drawn from one sample of a study of blood T cell repertoires in COVID-19. Measured with immunoSEQ multiplex PCR; TCRdb has only the in-frame clones, and not every one. The profile shows over 90,000 clones, more than 80% of them singletons. The material sequenced was peripheral blood. The receptors come from a man aged 80 or over with COVID-19, enrolled during active disease. The CDR3 runs from the conserved cysteine through the conserved F or W. D genes are given only for firm matches. Size tells how often a clone was seen (once, few, many) or the class of an expanded clone, and some rows leave it out.

clone_size	v_call	j_call	d_call	cdr3_nt	cdr3_aa
.	TRBV5-4	TRBJ2-3	.	TGTGCCAGCAGCTATGGGCGGGGTAGAGATACGCAGTATTTT	CASSYGRGRDTQYF
once	TRBV19	TRBJ2-1	.	TGTGCCAGTAGTATCCCGGCAGGGCCGAACAATGAGCAGTTCTTC	CASSIPAGPNNEQFF
few	TRBV11-1	TRBJ1-1	.	TGTGCCAGCAGCTTAGCGTGGCAGGGTAACACTGAAGCTTTCTTT	CASSLAWQGNTEAFF
.	TRBV5-1	TRBJ1-5	.	TGCGCCAGCAGCTTGGGAGCAGGGTCGGAGCAGCCCCAGCATTTT	CASSLGAGSEQPQHF
.	TRBV28	TRBJ2-7	TRBD2	TGTGCCAGCAGTTTATCCTTGGGGGGGTCCTACGAGCAGTACTTC	CASSLSLGGSYEQYF
.	TRBV5-6	TRBJ1-2	.	TGTGCCAGCAGCTTGGTCCAGGGGTTCAACTATGGCTACACCTTC	CASSLVQGFNYGYTF
.	TRBV18	TRBJ1-1	TRBD1	TGTGCCAGCTCACCTGGGACGAGGGGGCGGGCTTTCTTT	CASSPGTRGRAFF
few	TRBV28	TRBJ2-2	TRBD1	TGTGCCAGCAGATGGGACAGGAACACCGGGGAGCTGTTTTTT	CASRWDRNTGELFF
.	TRBV25-1	TRBJ1-1	TRBD1	TGTGCCAGCAGAGCTACAGGGGGCAGGACTGAAGCTTTCTTT	CASRATGGRTEAFF
.	TRBV19	TRBJ1-1	TRBD1	TGTGCCAGTGTGACAGGGCAGAGGATGAACACTGAAGCTTTCTTT	CASVTGQRMNTEAFF
.	TRBV7-9	TRBJ1-6	TRBD1	TGTGCCAGCAGTCCCGACAGGGGGGGTAATTCACCCCTCCACTTT	CASSPDRGGNSPLHF
.	TRBV30	TRBJ1-6	.	TGTGCCTGGAGTACCCAGCGGACGTCCTATAATTCACCCCTCCACTTT	CAWSTQRTSYNSPLHF
few	TRBV28	TRBJ1-1	.	TGTGCCAGCAGGTCAGGGTTGTACACTGAAGCTTTCTTT	CASRSGLYTEAFF
once	TRBV12-3/TRBV12-4	TRBJ1-1	.	TGTGCCAGCAGCCTGCACCACTCCACTGAAGCTTTCTTT	CASSLHHSTEAFF
few	TRBV11-2	TRBJ2-7	.	TGTGCCAGCAGCCAGCAGGCGTACGAGCAGTACTTC	CASSQQAYEQYF
.	TRBV6-2/TRBV6-3	TRBJ1-5	.	TGTGCCAGCAGCGAACAGGTGCTCAATCAGCCCCAGCATTTT	CASSEQVLNQPQHF
.	TRBV19	TRBJ2-2	TRBD2	TGTGCCAGTAGGGGACTAGCGGACACCGGGGAGCTGTTTTTT	CASRGLADTGELFF
.	TRBV12-3/TRBV12-4	TRBJ1-5	.	TGTGCCAGCAAGAAGGACACAAATCAGCCCCAGCATTTT	CASKKDTNQPQHF
.	TRBV4-3	TRBJ1-2	TRBD1	TGCGCCAGCAGCCAAGGGACAGGAGACTATGGCTACACCTTC	CASSQGTGDYGYTF
.	TRBV28	TRBJ1-5	.	TGTGCCAGCAGTTTATCGCAGGCTGGGCAGCCCCAGCATTTT	CASSLSQAGQPQHF
.	TRBV19	TRBJ2-7	.	TGTGCCAGTAGCGTCCGGGACTCAACTTACTCCTACGAGCAGTACTTC	CASSVRDSTYSYEQYF
.	TRBV5-1	TRBJ1-1	.	TGCGCCAGCAGGTCGACAGTGAACACTGAAGCTTTCTTT	CASRSTVNTEAFF